These T cell receptor beta chains were read from a single sample in a study of blood T cells in healthy people across ages. One entry per CDR3 protein, called by TCRdb with MiXCR from the 5' RACE reads. Counted here are 920,000 or so distinct CDR3 sequences, over 35% occurring once; the ten biggest clones make up approximately 17%. Specimen: blood. All receptors derive from a woman aged 55-70 years in good health. The CDR3 runs from the conserved cysteine through the conserved F or W. A D gene is named only where the DNA matches it firmly. Where a row states a size, it is once, few, many or the class of an expanded clone; other rows omit it.

v_gene	abundance	d_gene	j_gene	CDR3nt	CDR3aa
TRBV5-1	-	-	TRBJ1-2	TGCGCCAGCAGGCACCCGGGACATCCCGAAATTAGCTATGGCTACACCTTC	CASRHPGHPEISYGYTF
TRBV20-1	few	-	TRBJ2-1	TGCAGTGCCGCTAAAGCGCTTACATCCAATGAGCAGTTCTTC	CSAAKALTSNEQFF
TRBV25-1	few	-	TRBJ2-7	TGTGCCAGCAGTGAATATAGGTACGAGCAGTACTTC	CASSEYRYEQYF
TRBV9	-	TRBD1	TRBJ2-5	TGTGCCAGCAGCTTCCCCGAGACAGGGGAAGAGACCCAGTACTTC	CASSFPETGEETQYF
TRBV6-2/TRBV6-3	-	TRBD2	TRBJ2-7	TGTGCCAGCAGTTACAAAGGGCGGGAGGTCACCTACGAGCAGTACTTC	CASSYKGREVTYEQYF
TRBV5-1	-	-	TRBJ1-1	TGCGCCAGCAGCAGCAGGGAACGGAACACTGAAGCTTTCTTT	CASSSRERNTEAFF
TRBV7-3	few	TRBD2	TRBJ2-1	TGTGCCAGCAGCTTAAAAGCGGGAGTAACAAATGAGCAGTTCTTC	CASSLKAGVTNEQFF
TRBV28	-	-	TRBJ1-5	TGTGCCAGCAGTCCATCGTCGGCGAGGGAGGGTTATCAGCCCCAGCATTTT	CASSPSSAREGYQPQHF
TRBV4-1	-	-	TRBJ2-3	TGCGCCAGCAGCCAACAGGGGTCCCACACAGATACGCAGTATTTT	CASSQQGSHTDTQYF
TRBV29-1	-	-	TRBJ2-7	TGCAGCGTTGGACCGGGCGAGCAGTACTTC	CSVGPGEQYF
TRBV6-6	few	TRBD2	TRBJ2-3	TGTGCCAGCAGTTATTCGGGAGGGGGCACAGATACGCAGTATTTT	CASSYSGGGTDTQYF
TRBV7-2	few	-	TRBJ2-5	TGTGCCAGCAGCCTTGACAGGCCTTGGGGCCAAGAGACCCAGTACTTC	CASSLDRPWGQETQYF
TRBV20-1	-	-	TRBJ2-7	TGCAGTGCCGCGGGCACCTACGAGCAGTACTTC	CSAAGTYEQYF
TRBV20-1	few	-	TRBJ2-1	TGCAGTGCTAGAGTCCCGGGCGTCAGGGATGAGCAGTTCTTC	CSARVPGVRDEQFF
TRBV5-1	-	TRBD2	TRBJ2-1	TGCGCCAGCAGCCTGGGACTAGCGGGATTTGACAATGAGCAGTTCTTC	CASSLGLAGFDNEQFF
TRBV4-1	-	-	TRBJ2-4	TGCGCCAGCAGCCAAGATGTACGGGGGCGCGGGGCCAAAAACATTCAGTACTTC	CASSQDVRGRGAKNIQYF
TRBV20-1	-	TRBD2	TRBJ2-1	TGCAGTACGACTAGCGGGAGGCCCGATGAGCAGTTCTTC	CSTTSGRPDEQFF
TRBV5-1	-	-	TRBJ2-6	TGCGCCAGCAGCTTGTGGACCTCAGGGGCAAAGAGCTCTGGGGCCAACGTCCTGACTTTC	CASSLWTSGAKSSGANVLTF
TRBV28	-	-	TRBJ2-7	TGTGCCAGCAGTTCCCCAGGCCTGGCGAAATACGAGCAGTACTTC	CASSSPGLAKYEQYF
TRBV27	-	-	TRBJ2-5	TGTGCCAGCAGCCCCCGTCTACCTCGACAGCAAGAGACCCAGTACTTC	CASSPRLPRQQETQYF
TRBV4-2	few	-	TRBJ2-6	TGTGCCAGCAGCCAAGCGGACCGGAACTCTGGGGCCAACGTCCTGACTTTC	CASSQADRNSGANVLTF
TRBV9	-	TRBD2	TRBJ2-5	TGTGCCAGCAGCGTAGGACTAGCGGAATTCAATGAGCAGTACTTC	CASSVGLAEFNEQYF
TRBV11-2	-	TRBD1	TRBJ2-1	TGTGCCAGCAACCCTAGACAGGGCGGTGAGCAGTTCTTC	CASNPRQGGEQFF
TRBV6-5	few	TRBD1	TRBJ2-6	TGTGCCAGCAGACAATTGACAGGGACTGGGGCCAACGTCCTGACTTTC	CASRQLTGTGANVLTF
TRBV27	-	TRBD2	TRBJ2-1	TGTGCCAGCAGTTTGTCACTAGCGGGAGAGAGGCTTGAGCAGTTCTTC	CASSLSLAGERLEQFF
TRBV6-6	many	TRBD2	TRBJ2-7	TGTGCCAGCAGTTTCGGGACTAGCGGGAGCTCCTACGAGCAGTACTTC	CASSFGTSGSSYEQYF
TRBV20-1	few	-	TRBJ2-3	TGCAGTGCCCTGGTGCAAGGTTTCGGGCACACAGATACGCAGTATTTT	CSALVQGFGHTDTQYF
TRBV20-1	-	TRBD2	TRBJ2-1	TGCAGTGGGGAGGGCCGGGGGAATGAGCAGTTCTTC	CSGEGRGNEQFF
TRBV20-1	-	TRBD2	TRBJ2-7	TGCAGTGCTAGAGTTCGCGGGGGAAGCTCCTACGAGCAGTACTTC	CSARVRGGSSYEQYF
TRBV19	-	-	TRBJ1-5	TGTGCCAGTAGTATGGATTCTAGCAATCAGCCCCAGCATTTT	CASSMDSSNQPQHF
TRBV5-1	-	-	TRBJ2-4	TGCGCCAGCAGCCGAGGACAGAACAGACAAAACATTCAGTACTTC	CASSRGQNRQNIQYF
TRBV4-1	-	TRBD1	TRBJ2-7	TGCGCCAGCAGCCAACGAACAGGGGGCGACGAGCAGTACTTC	CASSQRTGGDEQYF
TRBV20-1	few	TRBD1	TRBJ1-2	TGCAGTGCTAGACGACAGGGATTCGAGGGCTATGGCTACACCTTC	CSARRQGFEGYGYTF
TRBV6-5	-	TRBD1	TRBJ2-5	TGTGCCAGCAGTGAACAGGGGGCTGAAGAGACCCAGTACTTC	CASSEQGAEETQYF
TRBV29-1	-	TRBD2	TRBJ2-3	TGCAGCGTCGTACCGGGACTAGTCGGGAGGACAGATACGCAGTATTTT	CSVVPGLVGRTDTQYF
TRBV3-1	-	-	TRBJ2-3	TGTGCCAGCAGCCAAGAAGCAATCCCTAGCACAGATACGCAGTATTTT	CASSQEAIPSTDTQYF